Below are 18 T cell receptor beta chains sequenced from a single sample in a study of T cells in Graves' hyperthyroidism and ophthalmopathy. TCR beta CDR3 regions were amplified from RNA transcripts. First-round RT-PCR of the TCR CDR3 relied on the HTBI primer set. Via MiXCR, TCRdb re-called the multiplex PCR reads, giving one row per CDR3 protein. This table holds more than 150,000 distinct CDR3 sequences, about 17% found once. The sequencing input was blood. The receptors here all came from a woman between 50 and 59 years old with Graves' hyperthyroidism.

The table lists this clonotype with many counts. This chain connects TRBV19 to TRBJ1-5, with 9 nucleotides matching TRBD1. CDR3 length equals 15 residues. Germline V gene sequence: CDR1 LNHDA, CDR2 SQIVND (reference sequence). V dropped 6 bases and J dropped 1; count of bases not matched to a gene: 4. The CDR3 spells CASRTGGMSNQPQHF. DNA of the CDR3: TGTGCCAGTAGAACAGGGGGCATGAGCAATCAGCCCCAGCATTTT.

This clonotype has a count of ten or more. The chain combines TRBV2 with TRBJ2-1; tentative D call: TRBD2 (5 bases). The V end lost 4 bases, the J end lost 2 bases, and 9 bases lay between the germline ends. The CDR3 extends over 14 amino acids. CDR1 is SNHLY, CDR2 FYNNEI, per germline. The CDR3 reads CASSGAGPYNEQFF. The CDR3 DNA follows: TGTGCCAGCAGTGGGGCGGGCCCCTACAATGAGCAGTTCTTC.

The chain carries TRBV2 and TRBJ2-5; TRBD2 agrees at 8 bases. Germline CDR1 reads SNHLY; CDR2 reads FYNNEI. The length of the CDR3 is 15 residues. J lost 5 bases, V lost 6 bases, and 11 bases had no gene match. CDR3 sequence (DNA): TGTGCCAGCAGGCGCTCGAGCGGGAGCGGGGAGACCCAGTACTTC. This gives the protein CASRRSSGSGETQYF.

Many counts were recorded for this clonotype. The chain employs TRBV6-1 and TRBJ2-1; TRBD2 matches at 8 bases. Per germline, CDR1 MNHNS and CDR2 SASEGT. The CDR3 is 18 amino acids. With V trimmed by 5 bases and J by 9 bases, 21 bases remained unmatched. The CDR3 sequence: CASSYPPWRGEMGGEQFF. The DNA of the CDR3 is TGTGCCAGCAGTTATCCCCCTTGGCGGGGGGAAATGGGAGGTGAGCAGTTCTTC.

This clonotype was seen ten or more times. This rearrangement joins TRBV11-2 to TRBJ1-1; 7 bases are shared with TRBD1. This CDR3 has 12 amino acids. With 5 bases clipped from V and 7 bases from J, the junction kept 4 bases outside the gene matches. Looked up from germline, CDR1 is SGHAT and CDR2 is FQNNGV. CDR3: CASSQTGIEAFF. CDR3 DNA sequence: TGTGCCAGCAGCCAGACAGGGATTGAAGCTTTCTTT.

This clonotype was observed many times. The chain is built from TRBV13 and TRBJ2-7, with D unresolved. The CDR3 covers 13 residues. Germline V gives CDR1 PRHDT, CDR2 FYEKMQ (reference sequence). V was clipped by 6 bases and J by 1 base, with 10 bases between them. CDR3 sequence reads: CASRAGSSYEQYF. The CDR3 nucleotides are TGTGCCAGCAGGGCCGGGTCATCCTACGAGCAGTACTTC.

The CDR3 sequence is CASSFAGAFGDTQYF. The CDR3 nucleotides read TGTGCCAGCAGCTTTGCGGGGGCCTTCGGAGATACGCAGTATTTT. V is TRBV7-3 and J is TRBJ2-3; tentatively, D is TRBD2 (7 bases). With 3 bases removed from V and 5 bases from J, the gap between germline ends came to 15 bases. Germline values: CDR1 SGHTA, CDR2 FQGTGA. The CDR3 sequence is 15 residues long.

The chain carries TRBV7-2 and TRBJ2-7, with unresolved D. Trimming took off 5 bases at V and 4 bases at J, with 18 bases between the two ends. The CDR3 extends over 15 amino acids. Per germline, CDR1 SGHTA and CDR2 FQGNSA. The CDR3 region has the DNA TGTGCCAGCAGCCCCGACACTGGGCGTAGGTACGAGCAGTACTTC. Encoded protein: CASSPDTGRRYEQYF. The whole variable domain, remainder taken from reference TRBV7-2 and TRBJ2-7, is GAGVSQSPSNKVTEKGKDVELRCDPISGHTALYWYRQSLGQGLEFLIYFQGNSAPDKSGLPSDRFSAERTGGSVSTLTIQRTQQEDSAVYLCASSPDTGRRYEQYFGPGTRLTVT.

This clonotype was recorded many times. The chain carries TRBV4-1 and TRBJ2-1; the D call may be TRBD1 or TRBD2 (6 bases each). This CDR3 is built from 16 residues. Germline V CDR1 and CDR2: MGHRA, YSYEKL. The ends were cut back, 4 bases at V and 0 bases at J, with 13 bases in the middle. DNA for the CDR3: TGCGCCAGCAGCCCCTTCGGGGGCCTCTCCTACAATGAGCAGTTCTTC. This gives the protein CASSPFGGLSYNEQFF.

The chain couples TRBV7-9 to TRBJ1-2; 11 positions agree with TRBD1. V lost 5 bases, J lost 5 bases, and 7 bases stayed unmatched. The CDR3 totals 15 residues. Looked up from germline, CDR1 is SEHNR and CDR2 is FQNEAQ (reference sequence). Written as DNA, the CDR3 is TGTGCCAGCAGCACCCCGGGACAGGGGGAATATGGCTACACCTTC. Residues: CASSTPGQGEYGYTF.

The table lists this clonotype with many counts. The gene calls are TRBV2 and TRBJ1-6; TRBD1 might be the D (5 bases). Germline CDR1 SNHLY, CDR2 FYNNEI. V gave up 4 bases and J gave up 9 bases, with 10 bases separating them. This CDR3 contains 13 residues. The CDR3 nucleotides are TGTGCCAGCAGTGTCAGGGTGGTTTCACCCCTCCACTTT. Translation gives CASSVRVVSPLHF.

This clonotype was detected many times. The J gene is TRBJ1-4, the V gene TRBV7-2, with 7 bases matching TRBD1. Germline V gene sequence: CDR1 SGHTA, CDR2 FQGNSA. The ends lost 1 base at V and 6 bases at J; junction bases unmatched: 5. There are 15 residues in the CDR3. In DNA form, the CDR3 reads TGTGCCAGCAGCTTAGGATACAGGGGTGATGAAAAACTGTTTTTT. This translates into CASSLGYRGDEKLFF.

This clonotype was recorded at least ten times. The V and J genes are TRBV24-1 and TRBJ2-5; D gene ambiguous. The V gene lost 3 bases and the J gene lost 5 bases, with 12 bases spanning the gap. CDR3 length equals 14 residues. Germline values: CDR1 KGHDR, CDR2 SFDVKD. The CDR3 reads CATSDLDGWETQYF. The CDR3, as DNA: TGTGCCACCAGTGATCTCGACGGGTGGGAGACCCAGTACTTC.

This clonotype showed up many times. The chain links TRBV7-2 to TRBJ1-2; possible D gene TRBD1, 6 bases. Trimming cost V 1 base and J 5 bases, with 14 bases left between them. The CDR3 is 15 amino acids. Germline CDR1 reads SGHTA; CDR2 reads FQGNSA. The CDR3 sequence: CASSLDLGGGYGYTF. The CDR3 nucleotides are TGTGCCAGCAGCTTAGATCTAGGGGGGGGATATGGCTACACCTTC.

This clonotype came up many times. The V gene is TRBV20-1, the J gene TRBJ2-2; D is undetermined. V lost 1 base, J lost 5 bases, and 5 bases lay in between. Per germline, CDR1 DFQATT and CDR2 SNEGSKA (reference sequence). The CDR3 totals 12 residues. The CDR3: CSARVGTGELFF. The CDR3 coding sequence is TGCAGTGCTAGAGTGGGAACCGGGGAGCTGTTTTTT.

V gene TRBV6-1 combines with J gene TRBJ2-3, with D hard to call. Trimming removed 5 bases from V and 0 bases from J, with 9 bases in between. The CDR3 consists of 14 residues. Germline values: CDR1 MNHNS, CDR2 SASEGT. DNA for the CDR3: TGTGCCAGCAGTCCGGTACCTAGCACAGATACGCAGTATTTT. This codes for CASSPVPSTDTQYF.

V is TRBV5-6 and J is TRBJ1-1; the match to TRBD1 covers 12 bases. Germline V gene data show CDR1 as SGHDT and CDR2 as YYEEEE. The CDR3 length is 14 residues. V was pared by 4 bases and J by 8 bases, with 6 bases of the junction left unmatched. This CDR3 reads CASSRGQGAGEAFF. In nucleotides, the CDR3 is TGTGCCAGCAGCAGGGGACAGGGGGCAGGAGAAGCTTTCTTT.

This chain joins TRBV2 and TRBJ1-1; the D gene is possibly TRBD1 (5 bases). The CDR3 spans 14 residues. V lost 6 bases and J lost 3, with 14 bases in between. The germline V gene encodes CDR1 SNHLY and CDR2 FYNNEI. The CDR3 DNA is TGTGCCAGCAGCTCGGAGGGGCGGGACACTGAAGCTTTCTTT. Translation gives CASSSEGRDTEAFF.